This T cell receptor beta chain was identified during a study of CXCR3-negative and CXCR3-positive naive CD8 T cells. Study as a whole: Summed over all libraries, TRB reads came to roughly 150 million, with about 1.5 +/- 0.3 million per library. Study observations and caveats: The study found more hydrophobic TRB CDR3s in CXCR3-positive naive cells than in CXCR3-negative naive cells. Researchers report CXCR3 expression partially decreased after cryopreservation, with fresh PBMCs used in most assays.

TRB cDNA libraries were made by UMI-labeled 5' RACE. TCRdb reworked the 5' RACE reads into one entry per CDR3 protein, no DNA. This table lists around 140,000 distinct CDR3 sequences. This CDR3 is 15 amino acids long. Germline V lookup: CDR1 SGHVS, CDR2 FNYEAQ. Of note for this clonotype: Its antigen is currently unknown.

Sequenced sample: naive CXCR3- CD8+ T cells from blood. Subset denoted: CD45RO-CCR7+CD27+CD95- naive CD8+ T cells lacking CXCR3 (TNR3-). The clonotype comes from a human donor in good health. Some clones in this sample may be carry-over from other donors' samples. This chain joins TRBV7-6 and TRBJ2-3; TCRdb proposes TRBD2, but this gene call is untestable without DNA. CDR3 protein: CASSLAGGGLDTQYF.